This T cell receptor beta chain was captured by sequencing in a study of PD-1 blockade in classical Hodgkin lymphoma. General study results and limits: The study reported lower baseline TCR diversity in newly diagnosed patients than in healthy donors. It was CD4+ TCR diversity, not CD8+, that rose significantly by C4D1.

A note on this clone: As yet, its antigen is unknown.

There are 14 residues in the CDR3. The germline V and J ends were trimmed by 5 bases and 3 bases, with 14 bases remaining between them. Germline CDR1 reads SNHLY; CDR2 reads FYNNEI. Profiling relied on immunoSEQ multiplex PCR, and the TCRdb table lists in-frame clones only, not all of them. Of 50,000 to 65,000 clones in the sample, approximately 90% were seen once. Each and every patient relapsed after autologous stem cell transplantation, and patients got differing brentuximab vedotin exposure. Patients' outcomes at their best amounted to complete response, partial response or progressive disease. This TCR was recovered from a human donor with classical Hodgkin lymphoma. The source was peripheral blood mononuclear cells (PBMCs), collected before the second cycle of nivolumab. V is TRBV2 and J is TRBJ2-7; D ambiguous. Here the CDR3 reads CASSMGTFLYEQYF. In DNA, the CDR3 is TGTGCCAGCAGTATGGGTACTTTTCTCTACGAGCAGTACTTC.